This TCR beta chain was identified in a study of beta chain features in type 1 diabetes. The overall study: Sorted cells, about 98,000,000 in number, were examined across all samples. The study's findings and limits: Among patients with Type 1 diabetes, TCRB CDR3s were moderately but significantly shorter in every one of the four CD4+ subsets.

The sequenced template was cDNA made from the entire isolated RNA. The method was immunoSEQ multiplex PCR; TCRdb's version includes in-frame clones alone and lacks a portion of them. The profile covers 640,000 or so clones, with 10% to 15% appearing a single time and less than 0.025% taken by the ten largest. A sort by CD45RO/CCR7/CD25/CD127/CD95/CD27 yielded CD4+ naive, central memory, regulatory and stem cell-like memory cells. Each sorted population was over 95% pure. Trimming stripped 4 bases from V and 7 bases from J, with 13 bases between. The CDR3 has 12 amino acids. Germline lookup yields CDR1 GTSNPN and CDR2 SVGIG (reference sequence). A note on this clone: Antigen: not known.

This sequence originates from a man between 18 and 35 years old with type 1 diabetes. V usage is TRBV30 and J usage is TRBJ1-2; possible D gene TRBD1, 6 bases. Input material: naive CD4+ T cells from blood. CDR3 nucleotide sequence: TGTGCCTGGATGGTTTCAGGGGCTGGCTACACCTTC. Translated, it gives CAWMVSGAGYTF.